This T cell receptor (beta chain) was found in a study of cytomegalovirus exposure and HLA in healthy donors. The PCR had 60 Vbeta and 13 Jbeta primers. Profiled with immunoSEQ multiplex PCR; TCRdb holds only in-frame clones, not every one. The table records about 180,000 clones, around 80% of them present only once. CDR1 is SGHDT and CDR2 is YYEEEE in the germline V gene. The CDR3 sequence is 16 residues long. With V trimmed by 4 bases and J by 6 bases, 10 bases remained unmatched. The receptor was isolated from a young man in good health and CMV-seronegative. The rearrangement joins TRBV5-6 to TRBJ2-2; 9 nucleotides align to TRBD2. The sample was PBMCs. The CDR3 region has the DNA TGTGCCAGCAGCCGAGGGGGCGGGAGGGCCTCCGGGGAGCTGTTTTTT. Translating gives CASSRGGGRASGELFF.